Reported below is one T cell receptor beta chain. The study drew participants aged 18 to 89 years from some 23 US areas. Participants reported their clinical history, and cohort assignment relied on those reports. The sample comes from a study of blood T cell repertoires in COVID-19. Background on the study: Acute and convalescent COVID-19 samples came from the United States, Italy and Spain. In each case, the material was cDNA or gDNA derived from T cells, B-cell-depleted T cells, or PBMCs.

Assay: immunoSEQ multiplex PCR; the TCRdb copy retains only in-frame clones and omits some. The table includes 310,000 or so clones, nearly 90% detected once. CDR1 is LNHDA and CDR2 is SQIVND in the germline V gene (reference sequence). V was pared by 5 bases and J by 10 bases, with 14 bases between. The CDR3 has 13 amino acids. Sequencing was carried out using PBMCs or T cells enriched from blood (not recorded which). The chain has TRBV19 and TRBJ2-2; D ambiguous. This clonotype originated in a woman in her twenties or thirties who had recovered from COVID-19. The CDR3, as DNA: TGTGCCAGTAGTCTGCAGGCGTCCCTGGAGCTGTTTTTT. Amino acids: CASSLQASLELFF.